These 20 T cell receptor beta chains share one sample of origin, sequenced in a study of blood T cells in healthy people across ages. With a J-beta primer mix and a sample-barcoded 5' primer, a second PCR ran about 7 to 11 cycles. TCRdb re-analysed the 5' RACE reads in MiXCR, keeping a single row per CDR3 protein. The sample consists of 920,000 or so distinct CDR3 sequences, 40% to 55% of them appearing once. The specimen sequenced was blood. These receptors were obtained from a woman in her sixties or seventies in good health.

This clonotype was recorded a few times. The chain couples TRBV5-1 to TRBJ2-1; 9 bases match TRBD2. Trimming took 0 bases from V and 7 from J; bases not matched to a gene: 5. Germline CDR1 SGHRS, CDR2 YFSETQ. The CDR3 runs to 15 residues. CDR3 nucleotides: TGCGCCAGCAGCTTGGTAGCGGGAGTTGGTAATGAGCAGTTCTTC. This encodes CASSLVAGVGNEQFF.

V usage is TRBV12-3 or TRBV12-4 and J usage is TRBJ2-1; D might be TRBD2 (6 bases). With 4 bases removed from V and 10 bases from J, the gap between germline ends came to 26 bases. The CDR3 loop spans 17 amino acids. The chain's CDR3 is CASSSRPATRGIGEQFF. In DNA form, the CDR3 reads TGTGCCAGCAGTTCCCGTCCGGCCACTCGCGGGATAGGGGAGCAGTTCTTC.

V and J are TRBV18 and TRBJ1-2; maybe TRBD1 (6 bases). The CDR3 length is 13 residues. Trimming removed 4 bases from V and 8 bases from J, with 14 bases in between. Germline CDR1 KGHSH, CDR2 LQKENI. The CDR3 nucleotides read TGTGCCAGCTCACAAGGGACAATAGGCGGCTACACCTTC. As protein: CASSQGTIGGYTF.

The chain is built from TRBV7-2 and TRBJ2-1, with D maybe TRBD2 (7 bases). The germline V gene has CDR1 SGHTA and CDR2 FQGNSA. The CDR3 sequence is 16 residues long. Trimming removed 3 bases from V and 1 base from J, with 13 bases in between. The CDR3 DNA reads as TGTGCCAGCAGCTTGAAGGGGGGGAATTCCTACAATGAGCAGTTCTTC. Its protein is CASSLKGGNSYNEQFF.

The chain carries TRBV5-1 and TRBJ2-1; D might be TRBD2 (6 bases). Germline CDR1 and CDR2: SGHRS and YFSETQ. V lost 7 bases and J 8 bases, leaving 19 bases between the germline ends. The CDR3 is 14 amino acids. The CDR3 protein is CASAGRHLVDEQFF. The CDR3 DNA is TGCGCCAGCGCGGGACGCCACCTCGTCGATGAGCAGTTCTTC.

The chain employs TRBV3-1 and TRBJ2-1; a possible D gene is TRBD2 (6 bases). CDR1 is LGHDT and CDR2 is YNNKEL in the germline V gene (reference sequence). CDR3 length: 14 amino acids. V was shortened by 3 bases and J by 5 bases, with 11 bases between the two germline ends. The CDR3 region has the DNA TGTGCCAGCAGCCACTTGACTAGGGACAATGAGCAGTTCTTC. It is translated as CASSHLTRDNEQFF.

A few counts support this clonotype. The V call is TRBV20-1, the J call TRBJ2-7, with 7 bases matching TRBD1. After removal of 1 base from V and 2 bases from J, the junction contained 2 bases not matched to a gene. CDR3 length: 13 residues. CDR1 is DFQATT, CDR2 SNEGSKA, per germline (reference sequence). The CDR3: CSARGDSTYEQYF. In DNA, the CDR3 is TGCAGTGCTAGAGGGGACAGTACCTACGAGCAGTACTTC.

In DNA form, the CDR3 reads TGCGCCAGCAGCTGGGGGGAATTGGGGGCGCGGAGAGCTTTCTTT. Translated: CASSWGELGARRAFF. The gene calls are TRBV5-1 and TRBJ1-1; the D gene is possibly TRBD1 (6 bases). The V gene lost 3 bases and the J gene lost 10 bases, with 22 bases spanning the gap. CDR1 SGHRS and CDR2 YFSETQ come from the germline V gene. The CDR3 is made up of 15 amino acids.

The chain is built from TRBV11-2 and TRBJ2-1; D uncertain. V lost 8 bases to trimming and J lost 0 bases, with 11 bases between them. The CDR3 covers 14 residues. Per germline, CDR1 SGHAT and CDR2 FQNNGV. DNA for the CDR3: TGTGCCAGCCAACTCCCGAGCTCCTACAATGAGCAGTTCTTC. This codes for CASQLPSSYNEQFF.

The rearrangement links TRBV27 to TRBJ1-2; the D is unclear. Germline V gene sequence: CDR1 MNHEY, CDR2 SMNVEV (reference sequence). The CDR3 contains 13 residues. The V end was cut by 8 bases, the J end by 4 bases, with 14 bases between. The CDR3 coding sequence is TGTGCCAGCTCCTACAAACAGACCTATGGCTACACCTTC. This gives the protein CASSYKQTYGYTF.

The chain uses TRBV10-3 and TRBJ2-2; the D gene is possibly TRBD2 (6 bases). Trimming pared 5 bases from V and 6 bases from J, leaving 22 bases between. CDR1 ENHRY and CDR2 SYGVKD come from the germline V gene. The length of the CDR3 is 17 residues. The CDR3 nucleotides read TGTGCCATCAGTACACAAGCCGGGAGAAGGATAGCCGGGGAGCTGTTTTTT. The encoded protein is CAISTQAGRRIAGELFF.

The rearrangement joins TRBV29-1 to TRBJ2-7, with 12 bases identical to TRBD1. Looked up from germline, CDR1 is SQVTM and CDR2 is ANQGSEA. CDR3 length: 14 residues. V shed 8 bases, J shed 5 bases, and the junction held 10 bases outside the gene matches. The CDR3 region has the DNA TGCAGCCCCGAGTGGGACAGGGGGCGCGACGAGCAGTACTTC. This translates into CSPEWDRGRDEQYF.

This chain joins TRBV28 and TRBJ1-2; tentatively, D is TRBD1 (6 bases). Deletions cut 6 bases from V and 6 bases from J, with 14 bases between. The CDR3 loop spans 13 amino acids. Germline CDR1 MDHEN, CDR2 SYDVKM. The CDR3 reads CASRSRQVHGYTF. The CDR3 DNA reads TGTGCCAGCAGAAGCCGACAGGTTCATGGCTACACCTTC.

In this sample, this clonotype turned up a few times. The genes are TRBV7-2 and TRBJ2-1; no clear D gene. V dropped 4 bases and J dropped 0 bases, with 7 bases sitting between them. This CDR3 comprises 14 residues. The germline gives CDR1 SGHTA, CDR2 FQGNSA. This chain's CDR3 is CASSYYLSYNEQFF. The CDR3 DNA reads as TGTGCCAGCAGCTACTACCTCTCCTACAATGAGCAGTTCTTC.

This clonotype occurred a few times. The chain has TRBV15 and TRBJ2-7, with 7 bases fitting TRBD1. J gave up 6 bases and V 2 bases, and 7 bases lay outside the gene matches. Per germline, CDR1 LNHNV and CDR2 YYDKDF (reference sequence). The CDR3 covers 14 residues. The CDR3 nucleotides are TGTGCCACCAGCAGAATCGGGACAGTTGGCGAGCAGTACTTC. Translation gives CATSRIGTVGEQYF.

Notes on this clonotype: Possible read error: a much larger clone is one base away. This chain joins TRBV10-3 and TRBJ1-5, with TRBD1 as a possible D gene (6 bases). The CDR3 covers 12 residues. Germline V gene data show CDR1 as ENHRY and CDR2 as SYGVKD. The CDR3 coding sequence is TGTGCCACCTGGGACAACAATCAGCCCCGGCATTTT. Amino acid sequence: CATWDNNQPRHF.

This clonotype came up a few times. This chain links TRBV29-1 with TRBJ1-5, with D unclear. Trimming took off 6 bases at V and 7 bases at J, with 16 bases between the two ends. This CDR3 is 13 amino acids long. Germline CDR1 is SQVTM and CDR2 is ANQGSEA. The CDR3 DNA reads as TGCAGCGTACAACCGAGCCTCGGGCAGCCCCAGCATTTT. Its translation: CSVQPSLGQPQHF.

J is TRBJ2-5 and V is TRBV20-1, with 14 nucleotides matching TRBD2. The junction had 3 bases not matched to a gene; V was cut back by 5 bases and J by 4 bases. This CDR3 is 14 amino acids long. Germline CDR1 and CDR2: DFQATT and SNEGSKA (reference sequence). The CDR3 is CSAEGLAGAETQYF. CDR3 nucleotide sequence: TGCAGTGCTGAGGGACTAGCGGGAGCAGAGACCCAGTACTTC.

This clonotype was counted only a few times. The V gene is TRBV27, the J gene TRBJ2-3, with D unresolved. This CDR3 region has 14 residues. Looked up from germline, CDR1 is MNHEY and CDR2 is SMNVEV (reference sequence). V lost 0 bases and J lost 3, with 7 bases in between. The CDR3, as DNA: TGTGCCAGCAGTTTATCGATAAGGACAGATACGCAGTATTTT. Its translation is CASSLSIRTDTQYF.

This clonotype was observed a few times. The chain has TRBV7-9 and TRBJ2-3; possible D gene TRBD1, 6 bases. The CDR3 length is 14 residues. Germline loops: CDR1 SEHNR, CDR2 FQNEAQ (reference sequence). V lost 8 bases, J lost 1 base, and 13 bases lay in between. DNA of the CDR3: TGTGCCAGCGGCACAGGGTCCGGCACAGATACGCAGTATTTT. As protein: CASGTGSGTDTQYF.